The present TCR beta chain was sequenced within a study of early T cells in non-severe SARS-CoV-2 infection. Study at large: With bulk RNA from unsorted whole blood as input, sequencing yielded unpaired chains. Study-wide results and caveats: There was a bias toward anti-spike CD8 responses in VDJdb matching, which missed private and CD4 specificities.

Unique molecular identifiers tagged individual cDNA molecules. A single record per CDR3 protein comes from TCRdb applying MiXCR to the 5' RACE reads. The sample yields just over 95,000 distinct CDR3 sequences, approximately 10% seen once. V was clipped by 6 bases and J by 9 bases, with 9 bases between them. The CDR3 length is 12 residues. Germline V CDR1 and CDR2: SNHLY, FYNNEI. Details on this clonotype: As yet, its antigen is unknown.

Sequenced sample: whole blood. The chain couples TRBV2 to TRBJ1-6; D gene unclear. The source is an adult who was a healthcare worker with PCR-confirmed SARS-CoV-2 infection or an uninfected control (not recorded which). DNA for the CDR3: TGTGCCAGCAGGATCGTTGGTTCACCCCTCCACTTT. Its protein product is CASRIVGSPLHF.